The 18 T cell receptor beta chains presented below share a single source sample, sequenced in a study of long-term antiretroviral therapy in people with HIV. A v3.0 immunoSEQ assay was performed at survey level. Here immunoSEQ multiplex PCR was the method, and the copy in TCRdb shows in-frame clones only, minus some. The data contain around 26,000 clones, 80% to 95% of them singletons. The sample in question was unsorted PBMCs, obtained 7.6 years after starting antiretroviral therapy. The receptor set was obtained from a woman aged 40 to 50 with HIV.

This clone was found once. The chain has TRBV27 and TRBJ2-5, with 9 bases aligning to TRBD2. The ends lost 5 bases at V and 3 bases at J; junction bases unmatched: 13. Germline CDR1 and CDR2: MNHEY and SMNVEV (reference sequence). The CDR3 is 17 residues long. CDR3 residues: CASSPWGSGGAKETQYF. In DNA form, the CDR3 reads TGTGCCAGCAGTCCCTGGGGTAGCGGGGGAGCTAAAGAGACCCAGTACTTC.

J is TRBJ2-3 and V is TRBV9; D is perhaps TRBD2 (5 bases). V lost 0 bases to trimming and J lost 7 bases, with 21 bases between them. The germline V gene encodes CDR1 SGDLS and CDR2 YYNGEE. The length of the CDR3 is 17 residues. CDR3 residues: CASSVGGLGRSINTQYF. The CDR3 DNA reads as TGTGCCAGCAGCGTAGGTGGACTGGGAAGGAGCATAAATACGCAGTATTTT.

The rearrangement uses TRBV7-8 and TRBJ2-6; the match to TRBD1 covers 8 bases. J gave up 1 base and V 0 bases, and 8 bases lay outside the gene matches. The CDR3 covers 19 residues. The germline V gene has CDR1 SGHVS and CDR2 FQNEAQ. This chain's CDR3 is CASSLAYTGGGSGANVLTF. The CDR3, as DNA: TGTGCCAGCAGCTTAGCTTACACAGGGGGTGGTTCTGGGGCCAACGTCCTGACTTTC. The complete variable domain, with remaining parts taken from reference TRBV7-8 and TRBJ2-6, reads GAGVSQSPRYKVAKRGQDVALRCDPISGHVSLFWYQQALGQGPEFLTYFQNEAQLDKSGLPSDRFFAERPEGSVSTLKIQRTQQEDSAVYLCASSLAYTGGGSGANVLTFGAGSRLTVL.

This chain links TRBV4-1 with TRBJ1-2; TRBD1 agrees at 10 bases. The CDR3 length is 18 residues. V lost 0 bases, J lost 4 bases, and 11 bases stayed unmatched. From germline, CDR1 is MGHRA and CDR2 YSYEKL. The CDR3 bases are TGCGCCAGCAGCCAAGATTACGGGGGACAGGGGACTTTCTATGGCTACACCTTC. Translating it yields CASSQDYGGQGTFYGYTF.

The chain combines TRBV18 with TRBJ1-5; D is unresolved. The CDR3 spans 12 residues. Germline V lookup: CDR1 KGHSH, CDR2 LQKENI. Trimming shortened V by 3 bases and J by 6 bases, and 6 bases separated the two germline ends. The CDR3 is CASSPVGQPQHF. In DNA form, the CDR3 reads TGTGCCAGCTCACCCGTAGGTCAGCCCCAGCATTTT. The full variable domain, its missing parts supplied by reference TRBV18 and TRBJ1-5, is NAGVMQNPRHLVRRRGQEARLRCSPMKGHSHVYWYRQLPEEGLKFMVYLQKENIIDESGMPKERFSAEFPKEGPSILRIQQVVRGDSAAYFCASSPVGQPQHFGDGTRLSIL.

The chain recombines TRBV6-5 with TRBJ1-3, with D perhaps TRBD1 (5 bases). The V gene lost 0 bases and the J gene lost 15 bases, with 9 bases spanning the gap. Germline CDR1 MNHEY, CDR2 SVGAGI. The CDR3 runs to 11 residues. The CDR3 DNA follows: TGTGCCAGCAGTTACTCGGGGACCGCATATTTT. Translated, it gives CASSYSGTAYF.

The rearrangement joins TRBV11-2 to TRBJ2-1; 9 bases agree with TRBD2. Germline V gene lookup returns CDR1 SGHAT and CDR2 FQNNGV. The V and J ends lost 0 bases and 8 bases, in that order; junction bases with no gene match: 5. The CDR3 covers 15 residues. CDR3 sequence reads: CASSLDGGGADEQFF. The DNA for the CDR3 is TGTGCCAGCAGCTTAGATGGCGGGGGGGCCGATGAGCAGTTCTTC.

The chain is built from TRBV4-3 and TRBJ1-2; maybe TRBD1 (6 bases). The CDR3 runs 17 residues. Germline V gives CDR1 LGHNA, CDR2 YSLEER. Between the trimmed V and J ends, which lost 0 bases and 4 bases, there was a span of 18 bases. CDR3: CASSQDVSGGLFYGYTF. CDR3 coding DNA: TGCGCCAGCAGCCAAGATGTCTCCGGGGGGCTCTTCTATGGCTACACCTTC.

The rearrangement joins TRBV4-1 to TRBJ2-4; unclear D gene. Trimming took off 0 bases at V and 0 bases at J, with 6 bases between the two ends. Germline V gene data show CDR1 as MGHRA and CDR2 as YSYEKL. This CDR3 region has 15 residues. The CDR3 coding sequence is TGCGCCAGCAGCCAAGACGTCCTAGCCAAAAACATTCAGTACTTC. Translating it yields CASSQDVLAKNIQYF.

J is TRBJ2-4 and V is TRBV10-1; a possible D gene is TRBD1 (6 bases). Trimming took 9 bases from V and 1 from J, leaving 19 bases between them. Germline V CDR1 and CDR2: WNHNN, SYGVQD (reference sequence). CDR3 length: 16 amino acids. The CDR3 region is CAREDRGSKAKNIQYF. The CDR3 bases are TGCGCCAGGGAGGACAGAGGGAGTAAGGCCAAAAACATTCAGTACTTC.

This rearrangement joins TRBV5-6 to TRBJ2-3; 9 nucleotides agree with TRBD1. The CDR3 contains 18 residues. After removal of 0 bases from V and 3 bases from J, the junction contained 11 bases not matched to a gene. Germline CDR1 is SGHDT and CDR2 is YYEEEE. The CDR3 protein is CASSLAESGTGRTDTQYF. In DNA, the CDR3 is TGTGCCAGCAGCTTGGCTGAATCCGGGACAGGGAGGACAGATACGCAGTATTTT.

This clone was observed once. The CDR3 DNA reads as TGTGCCATCAGTGAGTCGGCAGGGGGCCTCAGAACTAATGAAAAACTGTTTTTT. This codes for CAISESAGGLRTNEKLFF. The V and J genes are TRBV10-3 and TRBJ1-4, with 8 bases aligning to TRBD1. The CDR3 loop spans 18 amino acids. Germline V gene sequence: CDR1 ENHRY, CDR2 SYGVKD. V trimming: 0 bases; J trimming: 1 base; junction bases outside the gene matches: 7.

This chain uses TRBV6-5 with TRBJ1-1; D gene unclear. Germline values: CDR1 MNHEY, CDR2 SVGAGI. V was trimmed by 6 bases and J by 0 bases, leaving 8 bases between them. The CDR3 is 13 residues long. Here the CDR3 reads CASRNILNTEAFF. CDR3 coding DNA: TGTGCCAGCAGGAACATCCTGAACACTGAAGCTTTCTTT.

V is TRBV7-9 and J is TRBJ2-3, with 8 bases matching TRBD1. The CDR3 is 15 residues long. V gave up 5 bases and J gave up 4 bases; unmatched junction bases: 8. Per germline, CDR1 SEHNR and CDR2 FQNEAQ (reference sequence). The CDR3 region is CASSRTGINADTQYF. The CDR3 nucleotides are TGTGCCAGCAGCCGGACAGGGATTAACGCAGATACGCAGTATTTT.

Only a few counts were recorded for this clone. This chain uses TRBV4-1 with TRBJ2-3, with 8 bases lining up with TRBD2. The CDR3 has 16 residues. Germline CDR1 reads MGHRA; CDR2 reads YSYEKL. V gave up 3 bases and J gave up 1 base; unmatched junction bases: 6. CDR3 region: CASSQTGTSGTDTQYF. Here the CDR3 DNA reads TGCGCCAGCAGCCAGACCGGGACTAGTGGCACAGATACGCAGTATTTT.

The CDR3 loop reads CASGQGDGYTF. As DNA, the CDR3 is TGCGCCAGTGGACAGGGGGATGGCTACACCTTC. This chain connects TRBV5-1 to TRBJ1-2; 10 bases are shared with TRBD1. This CDR3 contains 11 residues. The germline V gene has CDR1 SGHRS and CDR2 YFSETQ. V shed 8 bases, J shed 6 bases, and the junction held 1 base outside the gene matches.

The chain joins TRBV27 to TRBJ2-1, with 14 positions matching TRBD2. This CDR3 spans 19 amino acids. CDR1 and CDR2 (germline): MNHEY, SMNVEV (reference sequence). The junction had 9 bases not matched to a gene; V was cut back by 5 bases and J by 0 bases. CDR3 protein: CASSAQGLAGASSYNEQFF. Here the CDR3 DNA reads TGTGCCAGCAGTGCCCAGGGACTAGCGGGGGCTAGCTCCTACAATGAGCAGTTCTTC.

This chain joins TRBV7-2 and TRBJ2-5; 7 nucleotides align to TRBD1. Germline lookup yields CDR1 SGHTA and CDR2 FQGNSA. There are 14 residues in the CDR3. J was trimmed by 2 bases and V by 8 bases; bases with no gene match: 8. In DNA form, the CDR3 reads TGTGCCAGCTCCAAGGGGGCGAATCAAGAGACCCAGTACTTC. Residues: CASSKGANQETQYF.